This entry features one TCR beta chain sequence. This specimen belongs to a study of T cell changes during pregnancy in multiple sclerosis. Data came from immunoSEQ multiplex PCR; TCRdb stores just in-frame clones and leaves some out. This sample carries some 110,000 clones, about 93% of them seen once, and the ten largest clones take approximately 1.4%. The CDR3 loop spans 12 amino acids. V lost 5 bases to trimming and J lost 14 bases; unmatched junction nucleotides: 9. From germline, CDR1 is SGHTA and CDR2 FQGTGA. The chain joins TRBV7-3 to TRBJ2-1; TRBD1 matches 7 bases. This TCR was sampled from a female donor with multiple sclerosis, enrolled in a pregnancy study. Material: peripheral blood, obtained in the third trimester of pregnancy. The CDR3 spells CASSLPQDRKFF. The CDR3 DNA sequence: TGTGCCAGCAGCCTCCCTCAGGACAGGAAGTTCTTC. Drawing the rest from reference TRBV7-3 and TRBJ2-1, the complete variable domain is GAGVSQTPSNKVTEKGKYVELRCDPISGHTALYWYRQSLGQGPEFLIYFQGTGAADDSGLPNDRFFAVRPEGSVSTLKIQRTERGDSAVYLCASSLPQDRKFFGPGTRLTVL.